Listed below are T cell receptor beta chains from one sample, sequenced in a study of identical twins. In TCRdb, the 5' RACE reads were re-called with MiXCR into one record per CDR3 protein. The profile shows around 500,000 distinct CDR3 sequences, more than 13% of them singletons. These records were also assigned to another study, of yellow fever vaccine responses in identical twins.

Sequencing was performed on CD4+ T cells sorted from blood. Every receptor here comes from a woman between 18 and 29 years old in good health. CDR3s include the opening cysteine and the closing phenylalanine or tryptophan. Fields, in order: J gene, clone size, V gene, D gene, CDR3 protein, CDR3 DNA. A D gene is named only where the DNA matches it firmly. Clone size is given for some rows only: seen once, a few or many times, or a class if the clone is expanded.

TRBJ2-1	-	TRBV5-1	TRBD2	CASSLSGLAGGIHNEQFF	TGCGCCAGCAGCTTGAGTGGACTAGCGGGAGGGATTCACAATGAGCAGTTCTTC
TRBJ1-4	many	TRBV5-6	-	CASSFGIANEKLFF	TGTGCCAGCAGCTTCGGCATAGCCAATGAAAAACTGTTTTTT
TRBJ2-2	-	TRBV12-3/TRBV12-4	-	CASSPHRTSNTGELFF	TGTGCCAGCAGTCCTCACAGAACTTCGAACACCGGGGAGCTGTTTTTT
TRBJ2-2	-	TRBV5-1	-	CASTPGGALNTGELFF	TGCGCCAGCACCCCTGGAGGGGCGTTGAACACCGGGGAGCTGTTTTTT
TRBJ1-3	few	TRBV5-1	-	CASSLVGATRSGNTIYF	TGCGCCAGCAGCTTGGTTGGAGCTACACGCTCTGGAAACACCATATATTTT
TRBJ2-7	-	TRBV6-2/TRBV6-3	TRBD1	CASRTGGILYEQYF	TGTGCCAGCCGAACAGGGGGCATTCTCTACGAGCAGTACTTC
TRBJ2-7	-	TRBV5-1	-	CASSLGQDSSYEQYF	TGCGCCAGCAGCTTGGGACAGGATAGCTCCTACGAGCAGTACTTC
TRBJ2-7	few	TRBV24-1	TRBD1	CATGQGYEQYF	TGTGCCACCGGACAGGGCTACGAGCAGTACTTC
TRBJ2-1	-	TRBV7-2	-	CASSLASTSYNEQFF	TGTGCCAGCAGCTTAGCCTCGACGTCCTACAATGAGCAGTTCTTC
TRBJ2-5	few	TRBV19	TRBD1	CASSTGTGLGEETQYF	TGTGCCAGTAGTACCGGGACAGGCCTCGGGGAAGAGACCCAGTACTTC
TRBJ2-5	few	TRBV7-2	-	CASSLVLRDRETQYF	TGTGCCAGCAGCTTAGTTCTCCGGGATAGGGAGACCCAGTACTTC
TRBJ2-1	-	TRBV12-3/TRBV12-4	TRBD1	CASSLLGTVKDNEQFF	TGTGCCAGCAGTTTACTGGGGACAGTGAAAGACAATGAGCAGTTCTTC
TRBJ2-1	-	TRBV12-3/TRBV12-4	TRBD2	CASSLVATSGRASRQNEQFF	TGTGCCAGCAGTTTAGTAGCAACTAGCGGGAGGGCCTCCCGACAGAATGAGCAGTTCTTC
TRBJ1-1	-	TRBV6-1	TRBD1	CASSPRDRGDTEAFF	TGTGCCAGCAGTCCCCGGGACAGGGGTGACACTGAAGCTTTCTTT
TRBJ2-1	-	TRBV7-2	TRBD2	CASSLAGLAGINEQFF	TGTGCCAGCAGCTTAGCGGGACTAGCGGGGATCAATGAGCAGTTCTTC
TRBJ2-3	-	TRBV5-6	TRBD2	CASSYQTSGRGTDTQYF	TGTGCCAGCAGCTACCAGACTAGCGGGAGAGGCACAGATACGCAGTATTTT
TRBJ2-7	-	TRBV18	-	CASSPGKGYEQYF	TGTGCCAGCTCACCCGGTAAGGGGTACGAGCAGTACTTC
TRBJ2-5	-	TRBV7-8	-	CASSPGGFQETQYF	TGTGCCAGCAGCCCTGGAGGGTTCCAAGAGACCCAGTACTTC
TRBJ1-6	many	TRBV12-3/TRBV12-4	-	CASSYRTNYNSPLHF	TGTGCCAGCAGTTATAGGACAAATTATAATTCACCCCTCCACTTT
TRBJ2-3	-	TRBV6-5	TRBD2	CASSYSQRGGGTQYF	TGTGCCAGCAGTTACTCCCAGCGGGGGGGCGGTACGCAGTATTTT